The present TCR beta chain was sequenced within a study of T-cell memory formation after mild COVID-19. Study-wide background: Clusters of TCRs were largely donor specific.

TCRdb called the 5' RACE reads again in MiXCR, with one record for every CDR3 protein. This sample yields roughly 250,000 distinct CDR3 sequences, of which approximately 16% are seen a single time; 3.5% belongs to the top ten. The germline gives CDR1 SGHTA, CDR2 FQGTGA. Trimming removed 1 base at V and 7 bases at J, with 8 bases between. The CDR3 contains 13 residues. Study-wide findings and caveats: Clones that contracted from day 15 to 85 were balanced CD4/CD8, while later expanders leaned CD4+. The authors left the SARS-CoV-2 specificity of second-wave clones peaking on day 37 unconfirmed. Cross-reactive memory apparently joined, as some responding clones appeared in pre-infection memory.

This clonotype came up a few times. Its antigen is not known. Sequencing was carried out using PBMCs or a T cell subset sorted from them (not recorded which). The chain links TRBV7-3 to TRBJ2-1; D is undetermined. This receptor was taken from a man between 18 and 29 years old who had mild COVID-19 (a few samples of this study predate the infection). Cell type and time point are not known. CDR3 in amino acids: CASSLNQRNEQFF. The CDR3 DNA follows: TGTGCCAGCAGCTTAAATCAACGGAATGAGCAGTTCTTC.